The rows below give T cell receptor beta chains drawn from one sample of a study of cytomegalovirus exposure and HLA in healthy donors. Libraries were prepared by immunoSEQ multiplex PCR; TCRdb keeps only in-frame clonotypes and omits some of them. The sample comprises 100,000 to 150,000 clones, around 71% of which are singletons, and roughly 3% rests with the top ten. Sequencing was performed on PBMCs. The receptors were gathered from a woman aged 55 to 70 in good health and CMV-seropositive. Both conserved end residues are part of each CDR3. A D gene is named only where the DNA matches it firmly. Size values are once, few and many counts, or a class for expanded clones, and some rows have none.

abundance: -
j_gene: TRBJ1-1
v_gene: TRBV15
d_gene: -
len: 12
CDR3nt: TGTGCCACAGGGGTGGGGTCGAGTAGAGCTTTCTTT
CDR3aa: CATGVGSSRAFF

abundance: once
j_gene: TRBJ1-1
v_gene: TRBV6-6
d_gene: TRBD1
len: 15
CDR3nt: TGTGCCAGCATCTTACAGGGGGTGGCGAACACTGAAGCTTTCTTT
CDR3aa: CASILQGVANTEAFF

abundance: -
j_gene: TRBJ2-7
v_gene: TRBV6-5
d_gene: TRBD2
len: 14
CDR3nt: TGTGCCAGCAGTTCCGGGGGGACCTCCTACGAGCAGTACTTC
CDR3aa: CASSSGGTSYEQYF

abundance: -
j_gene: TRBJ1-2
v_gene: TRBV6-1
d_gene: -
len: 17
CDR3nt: TGTGCCAGCAGTGACAAGGCGGTGGCAGCTAAGAACTATGGCTACACCTTC
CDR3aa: CASSDKAVAAKNYGYTF

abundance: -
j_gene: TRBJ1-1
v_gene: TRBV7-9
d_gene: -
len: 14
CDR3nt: TGTGCCAGCAGCTTTGGTTCAGATTACACTGAAGCTTTCTTT
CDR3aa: CASSFGSDYTEAFF

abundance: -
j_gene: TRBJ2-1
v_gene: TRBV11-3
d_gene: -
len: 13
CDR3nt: TGTGCCAGCAGCGATACAGATTACAATGAGCAGTTCTTC
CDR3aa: CASSDTDYNEQFF

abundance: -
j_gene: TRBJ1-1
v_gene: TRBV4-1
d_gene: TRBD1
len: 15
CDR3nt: TGCGCCAGCAGCCAAGCCGGGACAGCGAACACTGAAGCTTTCTTT
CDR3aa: CASSQAGTANTEAFF

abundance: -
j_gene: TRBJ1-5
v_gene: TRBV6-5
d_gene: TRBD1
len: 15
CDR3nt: TGTGCCAGCAGCCCGGACAGGGACTGGGGGCAGCCCCAGCATTTT
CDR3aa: CASSPDRDWGQPQHF

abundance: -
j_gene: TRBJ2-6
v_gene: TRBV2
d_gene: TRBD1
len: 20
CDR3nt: TGTGCCAGCAGAGGACAGGGGACCAGGCCTCCCCTAGGGATAGCCAACGTCCTGACTTTC
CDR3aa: CASRGQGTRPPLGIANVLTF

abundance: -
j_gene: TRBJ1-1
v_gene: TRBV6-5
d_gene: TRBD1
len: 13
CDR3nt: TGTGCCAGCAGTAACGGACAGGGCCCTGAAGCTTTCTTT
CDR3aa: CASSNGQGPEAFF

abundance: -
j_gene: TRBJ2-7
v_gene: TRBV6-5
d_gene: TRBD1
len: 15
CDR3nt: TGTGCCAGCAGTTATAGGGTGACAGGGGGTGAAGAGCAGTACTTC
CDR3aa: CASSYRVTGGEEQYF

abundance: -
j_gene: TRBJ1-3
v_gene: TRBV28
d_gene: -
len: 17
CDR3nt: TGTGCCAGCAGTTTATTGTCCGAGTACGTCTCTGGAAACACCATATATTTT
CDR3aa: CASSLLSEYVSGNTIYF

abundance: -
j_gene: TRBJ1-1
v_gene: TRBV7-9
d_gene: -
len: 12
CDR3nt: TGTGCCAGCGCCCCCGGGAGGACTGAAGCTTTCTTT
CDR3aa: CASAPGRTEAFF

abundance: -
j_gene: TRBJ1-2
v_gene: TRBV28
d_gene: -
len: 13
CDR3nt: TGTGCCAGCAGTGGAGGGGGAGGGAGAGGCTACACCTTC
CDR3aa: CASSGGGGRGYTF

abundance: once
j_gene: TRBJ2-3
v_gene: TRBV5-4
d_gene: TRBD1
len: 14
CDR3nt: TGTGCCAGCAGCTTAGGCAGGGGGTCAGATACGCAGTATTTT
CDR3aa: CASSLGRGSDTQYF

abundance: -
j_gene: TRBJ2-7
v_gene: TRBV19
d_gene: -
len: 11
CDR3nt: TGTGCCAGTGGGACACTTTACGAGCAGTACTTC
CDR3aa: CASGTLYEQYF

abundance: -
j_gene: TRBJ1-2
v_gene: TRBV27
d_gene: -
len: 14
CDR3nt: TGTGCCAGCGGACTTCCGGGGGTAGGGTATGGCTACACCTTC
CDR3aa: CASGLPGVGYGYTF

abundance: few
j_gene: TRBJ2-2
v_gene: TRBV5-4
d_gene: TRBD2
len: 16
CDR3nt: TGTGCCAGCAGCTTGTACCTAGCGGGTCTCACCGGGGAGCTGTTTTTT
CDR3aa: CASSLYLAGLTGELFF

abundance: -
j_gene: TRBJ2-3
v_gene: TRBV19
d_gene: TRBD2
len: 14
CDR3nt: TGTGCCAGTAGACCGGGGGGGCAAGGAGATACGCAGTATTTT
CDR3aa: CASRPGGQGDTQYF

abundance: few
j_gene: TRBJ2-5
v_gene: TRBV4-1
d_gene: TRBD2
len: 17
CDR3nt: TGCGCCAGCAGCCAGGTGGGGCGGGGGGGACGCCAAGAGACCCAGTACTTC
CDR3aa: CASSQVGRGGRQETQYF

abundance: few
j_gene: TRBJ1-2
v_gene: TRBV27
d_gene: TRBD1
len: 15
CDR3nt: TGTGCCAGCAGTTTGACAGGGCAAGCTAACTATGGCTACACCTTC
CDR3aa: CASSLTGQANYGYTF

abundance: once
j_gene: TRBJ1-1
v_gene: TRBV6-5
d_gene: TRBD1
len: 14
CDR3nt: TGTGCCAGCAGAACGACAGGGCAAGACACTGAAGCTTTCTTT
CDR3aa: CASRTTGQDTEAFF

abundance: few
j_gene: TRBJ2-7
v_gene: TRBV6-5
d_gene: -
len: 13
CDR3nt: TGTGCCAGCAGACCGAACACCTACTACGAGCAGTACTTC
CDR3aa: CASRPNTYYEQYF

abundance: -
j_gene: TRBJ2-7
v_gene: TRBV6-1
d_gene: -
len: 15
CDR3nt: TGTGCCAGCAACGCCCGGACAGACAACTCCTACGAGCAGTACTTC
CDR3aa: CASNARTDNSYEQYF

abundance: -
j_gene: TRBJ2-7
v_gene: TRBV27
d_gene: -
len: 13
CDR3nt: TGTGCCAGCAGCACAGGGCGCTCCTACGAGCAGTACTTC
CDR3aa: CASSTGRSYEQYF

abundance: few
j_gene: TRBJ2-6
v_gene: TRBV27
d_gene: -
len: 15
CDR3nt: TGTGCCAGCAGTTTGGGCAGGGCTGGGGCCAACGTCCTGACTTTC
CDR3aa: CASSLGRAGANVLTF

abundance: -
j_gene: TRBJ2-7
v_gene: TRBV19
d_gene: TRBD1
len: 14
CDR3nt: TGTGCCAGTAAGCCGGGACAGAACTCCTACGAGCAGTACTTC
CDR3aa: CASKPGQNSYEQYF

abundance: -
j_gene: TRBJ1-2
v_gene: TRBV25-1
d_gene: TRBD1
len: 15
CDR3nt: TGTGCCAGCAGTGATCGGCAGGGGGATGACTATGGCTACACCTTC
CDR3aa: CASSDRQGDDYGYTF

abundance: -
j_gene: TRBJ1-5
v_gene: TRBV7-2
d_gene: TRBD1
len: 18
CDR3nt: TGTGCCAGCAGCTTGAGGACAGGGATGGGATATAGCAATCAGCCCCAGCATTTT
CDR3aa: CASSLRTGMGYSNQPQHF

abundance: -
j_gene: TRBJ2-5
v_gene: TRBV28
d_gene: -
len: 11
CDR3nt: TGTGCCAGCATTCAGGGAGAGACCCAGTACTTC
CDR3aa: CASIQGETQYF

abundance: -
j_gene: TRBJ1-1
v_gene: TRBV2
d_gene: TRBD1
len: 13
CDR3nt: TGTGCCAGCAGCGGACAGGCTCCGGCTGAAGCTTTCTTT
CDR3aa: CASSGQAPAEAFF

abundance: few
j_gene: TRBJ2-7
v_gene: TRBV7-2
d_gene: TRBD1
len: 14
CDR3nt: TGTGCCAGCAGCTTCGTGGGACAGGGTTACGAGCAGTACTTC
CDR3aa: CASSFVGQGYEQYF

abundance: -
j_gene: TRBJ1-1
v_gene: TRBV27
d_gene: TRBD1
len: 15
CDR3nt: TGTGCCAGCAGTTTATCAGGGGCAGGGGGCACTGAAGCTTTCTTT
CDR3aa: CASSLSGAGGTEAFF

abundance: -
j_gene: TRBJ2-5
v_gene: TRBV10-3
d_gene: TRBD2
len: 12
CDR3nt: TGTGCCATCAGTGAGTCAAGCGGGGGTCCCTACTTC
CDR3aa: CAISESSGGPYF

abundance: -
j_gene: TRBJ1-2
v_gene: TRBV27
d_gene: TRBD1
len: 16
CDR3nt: TGTGCCAGCAGTTTACAAGCCTGGGACAGGGGCTCCGGCTACACCTTC
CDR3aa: CASSLQAWDRGSGYTF

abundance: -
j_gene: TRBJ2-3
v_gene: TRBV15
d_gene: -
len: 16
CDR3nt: TGTGCCACCAGCAGAGCGGCAGGGGAAGAGTCAGATACGCAGTATTTT
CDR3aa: CATSRAAGEESDTQYF

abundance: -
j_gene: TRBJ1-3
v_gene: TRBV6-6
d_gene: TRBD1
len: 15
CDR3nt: TGTGCCAGCAATACAGGGGGGAGCTCTGGAAACACCATATATTTT
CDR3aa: CASNTGGSSGNTIYF

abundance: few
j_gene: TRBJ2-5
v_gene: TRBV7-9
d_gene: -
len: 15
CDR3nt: TGTGCCAGCAGCTTAACGGGGAATCACCAAGAGACCCAGTACTTC
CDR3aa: CASSLTGNHQETQYF

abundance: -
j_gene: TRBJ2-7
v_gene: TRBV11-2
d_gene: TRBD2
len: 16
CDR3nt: TGTGCCAGCAGCTTAGGCGGGGGGGCAGGGGCCTACGAGCAGTACTTC
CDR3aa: CASSLGGGAGAYEQYF

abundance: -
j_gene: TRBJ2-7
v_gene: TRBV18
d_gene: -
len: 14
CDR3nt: TGTGCCAGCTCACTACCTGACAGCTCCTACGAGCAGTACTTC
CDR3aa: CASSLPDSSYEQYF

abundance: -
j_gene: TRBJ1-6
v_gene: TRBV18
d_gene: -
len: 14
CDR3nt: TGTGCCAGCTCACGGCAGAGCGAGGATTCACCCCTCCACTTT
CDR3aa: CASSRQSEDSPLHF

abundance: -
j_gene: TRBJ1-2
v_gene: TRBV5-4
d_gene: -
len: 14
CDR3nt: TGTGCCAGCAGCTTGGCCGTCACAATCTATGGCTACACCTTC
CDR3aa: CASSLAVTIYGYTF

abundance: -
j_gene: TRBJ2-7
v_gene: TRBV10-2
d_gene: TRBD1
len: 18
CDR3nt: TGCGCCAGCAGTGTGCAGGGACAGGGCCCAACCTCCGCCTACGAGCAGTACTTC
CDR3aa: CASSVQGQGPTSAYEQYF

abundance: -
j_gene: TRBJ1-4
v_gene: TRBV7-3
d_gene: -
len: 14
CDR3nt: TGTGCCAGCAGCCGCCAGGGAGGAAATGAAAAACTGTTTTTT
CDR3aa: CASSRQGGNEKLFF

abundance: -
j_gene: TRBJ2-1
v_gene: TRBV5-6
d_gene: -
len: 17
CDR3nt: TGTGCCAGCAGCCCGACCTTTACTGGGAGCTCCTACAATGAGCAGTTCTTC
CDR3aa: CASSPTFTGSSYNEQFF